This TCR beta chain was obtained from a study of blood T cell repertoires in COVID-19. On the study more broadly: The United States, Italy and Spain provided the acute and convalescent COVID-19 samples. T cells, B-cell-depleted T cells, or PBMCs provided the cDNA or gDNA that served as material.

Donors in Cohort 3 who had recovered were those with two negative PCRs, healthcare professional clearance, or resolution of their symptoms. Trimming took off 5 bases at V and 7 bases at J, with 14 bases between the two ends. The CDR3 contains 13 residues. CDR1 and CDR2 (germline): MNHEY, SMNVEV (reference sequence). Authors' methods: Estimation of nucleated cell counts relied on the amplification of reference gene primers. The protocol was immunoSEQ multiplex PCR, while the TCRdb copy is restricted to in-frame clones and leaves out a portion. V, J and clone size were drawn from that table, and D and trimming were deduced from the DNA. This table has more than 200,000 clones, about 88% appearing once.

This receptor was taken from a woman aged 45 to 65 who had recovered from COVID-19. The V call is TRBV27, the J call TRBJ1-2, with D possibly being TRBD1 (5 bases). Sequencing used PBMCs or T cells enriched from blood (not recorded which). The chain's CDR3 is CASSPKWGSGYTF. Here the CDR3 DNA reads TGTGCCAGCAGTCCCAAGTGGGGCTCTGGCTACACCTTC.